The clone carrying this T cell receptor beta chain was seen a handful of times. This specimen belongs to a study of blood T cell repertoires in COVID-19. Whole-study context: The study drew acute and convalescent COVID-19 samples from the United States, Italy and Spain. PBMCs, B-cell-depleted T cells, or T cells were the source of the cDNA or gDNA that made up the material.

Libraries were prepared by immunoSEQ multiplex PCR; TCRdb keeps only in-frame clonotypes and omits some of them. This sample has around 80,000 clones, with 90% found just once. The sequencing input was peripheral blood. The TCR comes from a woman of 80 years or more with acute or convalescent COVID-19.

CDR3 nucleotides: TGTGCCAGCAGCTTAGGGCGGCCCTCTGGAAACACCATATATTTT. Translation gives CASSLGRPSGNTIYF. J is TRBJ1-3 and V is TRBV7-9, with D unclear. V lost 1 base to trimming and J lost 0 bases, with 7 bases between them. The CDR3 length is 15 residues. The germline V gene encodes CDR1 SEHNR and CDR2 FQNEAQ (reference sequence).